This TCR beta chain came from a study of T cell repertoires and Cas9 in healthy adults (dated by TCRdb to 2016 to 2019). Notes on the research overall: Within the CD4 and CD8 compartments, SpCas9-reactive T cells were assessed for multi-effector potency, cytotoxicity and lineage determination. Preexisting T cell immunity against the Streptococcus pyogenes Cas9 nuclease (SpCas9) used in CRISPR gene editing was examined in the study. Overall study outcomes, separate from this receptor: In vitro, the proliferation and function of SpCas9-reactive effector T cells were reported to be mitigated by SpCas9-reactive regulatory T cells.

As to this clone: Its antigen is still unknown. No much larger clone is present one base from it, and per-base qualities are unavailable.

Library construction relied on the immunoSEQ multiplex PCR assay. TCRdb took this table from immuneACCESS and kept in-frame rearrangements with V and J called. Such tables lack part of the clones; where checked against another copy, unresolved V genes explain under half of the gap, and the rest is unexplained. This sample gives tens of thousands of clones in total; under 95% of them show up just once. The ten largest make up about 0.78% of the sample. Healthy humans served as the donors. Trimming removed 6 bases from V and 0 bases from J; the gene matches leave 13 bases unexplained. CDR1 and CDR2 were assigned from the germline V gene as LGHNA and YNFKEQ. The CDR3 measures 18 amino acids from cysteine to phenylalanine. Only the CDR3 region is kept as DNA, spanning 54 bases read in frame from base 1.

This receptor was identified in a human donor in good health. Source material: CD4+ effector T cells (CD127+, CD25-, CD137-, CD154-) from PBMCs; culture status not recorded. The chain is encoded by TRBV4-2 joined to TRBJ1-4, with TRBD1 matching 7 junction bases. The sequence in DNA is TGTGCCAGCAGGGTAACAGGGGTAAGGGAGGCAACTAATGAAAAACTGTTTTTT. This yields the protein CASRVTGVREATNEKLFF.